These 26 T cell receptor beta chains were sequenced from one sample in a study of PD-L1 blockade in urothelial cancer. The assay was immunoSEQ multiplex PCR, and TCRdb's table has in-frame clones only and misses some. Of about 50,000 clones in the sample, around 90% were seen once. Time point given: pretreatment peripheral blood. This material consisted of PBMCs, taken around atezolizumab (anti-PD-L1) treatment. The receptors originated from an older woman with urothelial cancer.

This sequence joins TRBV5-4 and TRBJ2-5; 9 bases align to TRBD2. The CDR3 has 16 residues. Germline lookup yields CDR1 SGHNT and CDR2 YYREEE (reference sequence). Trimming removed 2 bases from V and 4 bases from J; junction bases left unmatched: 9. The CDR3 spells CASSLESGRSRETQYF. CDR3 nucleotides: TGTGCCAGCAGCTTAGAGAGCGGGAGGTCTCGAGAGACCCAGTACTTC.

This chain connects TRBV28 to TRBJ2-7; TRBD2 is a possible D gene (7 bases). Germline V CDR1 and CDR2: MDHEN, SYDVKM. CDR3 length equals 15 residues. The ends were cut back, 1 base at V and 4 bases at J, with 14 bases in the middle. The CDR3 DNA sequence: TGTGCCAGCAGTTTATATCGGGGGGCGACGTACGAGCAGTACTTC. Its protein is CASSLYRGATYEQYF.

This rearrangement joins TRBV6-4 to TRBJ2-3; the match to TRBD2 covers 9 bases. The germline V gene encodes CDR1 MRHNA and CDR2 SNTAGT. The CDR3 has 15 residues. V trimming: 8 bases; J trimming: 2 bases; junction bases outside the gene matches: 8. This CDR3 is CASRLAGSLTDTQYF. The CDR3 nucleotides are TGTGCCAGCCGGCTAGCGGGGTCGCTCACAGATACGCAGTATTTT.

The chain links TRBV29-1 to TRBJ2-3; D may be TRBD1 (5 bases). This CDR3 region has 13 residues. Per germline, CDR1 SQVTM and CDR2 ANQGSEA. Deletions cut 2 bases from V and 1 base from J, with 7 bases between. The CDR3 DNA reads TGCAGCGTTGAACAGGGCCGCACAGATACGCAGTATTTT. Residues: CSVEQGRTDTQYF.

This rearrangement joins TRBV19 to TRBJ2-7, with TRBD1 matching over 8 bases. The CDR3 is 15 amino acids. The ends lost 5 bases at V and 0 bases at J; junction bases unmatched: 6. Germline CDR1 reads LNHDA; CDR2 reads SQIVND (reference sequence). The CDR3 coding sequence is TGTGCCAGTAGTTTAGGGACAGGTTACTCCTACGAGCAGTACTTC. This sequence encodes CASSLGTGYSYEQYF. Looking up the rest from reference TRBV19 and TRBJ2-7 gives the full variable domain: DGGITQSPKYLFRKEGQNVTLSCEQNLNHDAMYWYRQDPGQGLRLIYYSQIVNDFQKGDIAEGYSVSREKKESFPLTVTSAQKNPTAFYLCASSLGTGYSYEQYFGPGTRLTVT.

The V call is TRBV5-1, the J call TRBJ2-1, with D maybe TRBD2 (5 bases). V lost 3 bases, J lost 9 bases, and 16 bases lay in between. The length of the CDR3 is 14 residues. Germline loops: CDR1 SGHRS, CDR2 YFSETQ. CDR3: CASSSELGVAEQFF. The CDR3 DNA follows: TGCGCCAGCAGCTCGGAACTGGGAGTGGCTGAGCAGTTCTTC.

This chain links TRBV10-3 with TRBJ2-3; TRBD1 matches 8 bases. The CDR3 spans 15 residues. Germline V gene lookup returns CDR1 ENHRY and CDR2 SYGVKD. The trim removed 1 base at V and 3 bases at J, leaving 3 bases unmatched. CDR3 sequence (DNA): TGTGCCATCAGTGAGTTCGGACAGGGTACAGATACGCAGTATTTT. Translated, it gives CAISEFGQGTDTQYF.

The DNA for the CDR3 is TGTGCCAGCAGCGTGGGGACTAGCGGCAATGAGCAGTTCTTC. Protein product: CASSVGTSGNEQFF. The chain links TRBV9 to TRBJ2-1; 11 positions agree with TRBD2. This CDR3 spans 14 amino acids. The junction had 1 base not matched to a gene; V was cut back by 2 bases and J by 6 bases. Germline V gene lookup returns CDR1 SGDLS and CDR2 YYNGEE. The full variable domain, completed using reference TRBV9 and TRBJ2-1, is DSGVTQTPKHLITATGQRVTLRCSPRSGDLSVYWYQQSLDQGLQFLIQYYNGEERAKGNILERFSAQQFPDLHSELNLSSLELGDSALYFCASSVGTSGNEQFFGPGTRLTVL.

This clone was found once. V usage is TRBV2 and J usage is TRBJ1-4, with no clear D. This CDR3 region has 20 residues. Germline lookup yields CDR1 SNHLY and CDR2 FYNNEI. V was clipped by 3 bases and J by 0 bases, with 23 bases between them. The CDR3 region has the DNA TGTGCCAGCAGTGATAGCGTGGATCGTTGGCGAGTCCCAACTAATGAAAAACTGTTTTTT. Translation: CASSDSVDRWRVPTNEKLFF.

The rearrangement uses TRBV7-2 and TRBJ2-1; 7 nucleotides align to TRBD2. There are 15 residues in the CDR3. J gave up 7 bases and V 3 bases, and 9 bases lay outside the gene matches. CDR1 and CDR2 from the germline V gene are SGHTA and FQGNSA. CDR3 nucleotide sequence: TGTGCCAGCAGCTTGGAAGCGGGGATGAGGAATGAGCAGTTCTTC. This sequence encodes CASSLEAGMRNEQFF. The full variable domain, completed using reference TRBV7-2 and TRBJ2-1, is GAGVSQSPSNKVTEKGKDVELRCDPISGHTALYWYRQSLGQGLEFLIYFQGNSAPDKSGLPSDRFSAERTGGSVSTLTIQRTQQEDSAVYLCASSLEAGMRNEQFFGPGTRLTVL.

The gene calls are TRBV18 and TRBJ1-4; 11 bases line up with TRBD1. The CDR3 is 16 residues long. Trimming took 2 bases from V and 4 from J; bases not matched to a gene: 3. Germline V CDR1 and CDR2: KGHSH, LQKENI. CDR3 in DNA: TGTGCCAGCTCACCATCGGGACAGGGGGTTAATGAAAAACTGTTTTTT. This codes for CASSPSGQGVNEKLFF. The complete variable domain, with remaining parts taken from reference TRBV18 and TRBJ1-4, reads NAGVMQNPRHLVRRRGQEARLRCSPMKGHSHVYWYRQLPEEGLKFMVYLQKENIIDESGMPKERFSAEFPKEGPSILRIQQVVRGDSAAYFCASSPSGQGVNEKLFFGSGTQLSVL.

In the case of this clone: The sample has other DNA sequences that encode this CDR3 too. The CDR3 reads CAISESQDYGYTF. CDR3 nucleotide sequence: TGTGCCATCAGTGAATCCCAGGACTATGGCTACACCTTC. The V and J genes are TRBV10-3 and TRBJ1-2; D is ambiguous. Trimming pared 3 bases from V and 3 bases from J, leaving 8 bases between. This CDR3 has 13 amino acids. Germline CDR1 and CDR2: ENHRY and SYGVKD.

The CDR3 DNA follows: TGTGCCAGCAGCCAAACCAGAACTGGAAACACCATATATTTT. Translation gives CASSQTRTGNTIYF. The J gene is TRBJ1-3, the V gene TRBV14; D is ambiguous. CDR1 and CDR2 from the germline V gene are SGHDN and FVKESK. The CDR3 covers 14 residues. With 2 bases removed from V and 2 bases from J, the gap between germline ends came to 7 bases.

The J gene is TRBJ2-1, the V gene TRBV6-4, with TRBD2 matching 8 bases. Per germline, CDR1 MRHNA and CDR2 SNTAGT. V dropped 6 bases and J dropped 4; count of bases not matched to a gene: 11. The CDR3 spans 16 residues. This chain's CDR3 is CASSPRGGRVYNEQFF. The CDR3 DNA follows: TGTGCCAGCAGCCCTCGGGGGGGGAGGGTATACAATGAGCAGTTCTTC.

The rearrangement joins TRBV19 to TRBJ1-2; 7 bases align to TRBD1. Germline trimming cut 3 bases from V and 4 bases from J; bases unmatched to any gene: 2. This CDR3 contains 13 residues. Germline V lookup: CDR1 LNHDA, CDR2 SQIVND (reference sequence). CDR3 residues: CASSISGGYGYTF. The DNA for the CDR3 is TGTGCCAGTAGTATCTCAGGGGGCTATGGCTACACCTTC. Looking up the rest from reference TRBV19 and TRBJ1-2 gives the full variable domain: DGGITQSPKYLFRKEGQNVTLSCEQNLNHDAMYWYRQDPGQGLRLIYYSQIVNDFQKGDIAEGYSVSREKKESFPLTVTSAQKNPTAFYLCASSISGGYGYTFGSGTRLTVV.

CDR3 DNA sequence: TGTGCCAGCAGCTCGGATCTAGGTGGTTATGGAAACACCATATATTTT. Protein product: CASSSDLGGYGNTIYF. The genes are TRBV5-6 and TRBJ1-3; unclear D gene. Germline values: CDR1 SGHDT, CDR2 YYEEEE. V was trimmed by 3 bases and J by 3 bases, leaving 16 bases between them. There are 16 residues in the CDR3.

The CDR3 coding sequence is TGTGCCAGCAGCCGAGGTCAGCCAGAGCCCCAGCATTTT. Residues: CASSRGQPEPQHF. The chain joins TRBV6-5 to TRBJ1-5; D gene uncertain. This CDR3 has 13 residues. Trimming left V 6 bases short and J 8 bases short, with 14 bases between. CDR1 and CDR2 from the germline V gene are MNHEY and SVGAGI.

The CDR3 DNA is TGCGCCAGCAGTCTCTACCCCTCGGGACAGGGGGCATACGAGCAGTACTTC. As protein: CASSLYPSGQGAYEQYF. This chain links TRBV5-1 with TRBJ2-7, with TRBD1 matching 12 bases. V shed 5 bases, J shed 4 bases, and the junction held 13 bases outside the gene matches. In germline, CDR1 is SGHRS, CDR2 YFSETQ. CDR3 length: 17 amino acids. Together with reference TRBV5-1 and TRBJ2-7, the CDR3 gives the full variable domain: KAGVTQTPRYLIKTRGQQVTLSCSPISGHRSVSWYQQTPGQGLQFLFEYFSETQRNKGNFPGRFSGRQFSNSRSEMNVSTLELGDSALYLCASSLYPSGQGAYEQYFGPGTRLTVT.

The chain combines TRBV5-1 with TRBJ2-2; a weak D match, TRBD1 (5 bases). The germline V and J ends were trimmed by 0 bases and 3 bases, with 6 bases remaining between them. The CDR3 spans 14 residues. Looked up from germline, CDR1 is SGHRS and CDR2 is YFSETQ. The CDR3 sequence: CASSLVRDTGELFF. CDR3 nucleotides: TGCGCCAGCAGCTTGGTCAGGGACACCGGGGAGCTGTTTTTT. The complete variable domain, with remaining parts taken from reference TRBV5-1 and TRBJ2-2, reads KAGVTQTPRYLIKTRGQQVTLSCSPISGHRSVSWYQQTPGQGLQFLFEYFSETQRNKGNFPGRFSGRQFSNSRSEMNVSTLELGDSALYLCASSLVRDTGELFFGEGSRLTVL.

V and J are TRBV10-3 and TRBJ1-5, with D maybe TRBD1 (6 bases). The ends were cut back, 3 bases at V and 3 bases at J, with 15 bases in the middle. The CDR3 extends over 16 amino acids. Germline-derived CDR1 and CDR2 are ENHRY and SYGVKD. The CDR3 is CAISERQAVYNQPQHF. Here the CDR3 DNA reads TGTGCCATCAGTGAAAGACAGGCCGTATACAATCAGCCCCAGCATTTT.

This clone came up once. V and J are TRBV7-9 and TRBJ2-1; 7 bases line up with TRBD2. The ends lost 3 bases at V and 6 bases at J; junction bases unmatched: 14. CDR1 is SEHNR and CDR2 is FQNEAQ in the germline V gene (reference sequence). This CDR3 has 17 residues. In DNA, the CDR3 is TGTGCCAGCAGCTTTTATACGGGGGGAGGGGTGTTCAATGAGCAGTTCTTC. It translates to CASSFYTGGGVFNEQFF.

The chain is built from TRBV6-6 and TRBJ1-2; 10 nucleotides align to TRBD1. The CDR3 loop spans 15 amino acids. Trimming at V came to 4 bases and at J to 4 bases, leaving 6 bases not matched to a gene. Germline CDR1 and CDR2: MNHNY and SVGAGI (reference sequence). CDR3 amino acids: CASSWDRGRSYGYTF. Here the CDR3 DNA reads TGTGCCAGCAGTTGGGACAGGGGCAGGAGCTATGGCTACACCTTC.

The J gene is TRBJ1-1, the V gene TRBV18; no clear D. The CDR3 has 13 residues. V lost 3 bases, J lost 1 base, and 6 bases lay in between. The V gene's germline CDR1 is KGHSH and CDR2 LQKENI. CDR3 region: CASSPTRNTEAFF. The CDR3 DNA reads as TGTGCCAGCTCACCGACTAGGAACACTGAAGCTTTCTTT.

The chain recombines TRBV5-1 with TRBJ2-1, with D tentatively TRBD1 (5 bases). V dropped 0 bases and J dropped 5 bases, with 12 bases sitting between them. Germline V gene data show CDR1 as SGHRS and CDR2 as YFSETQ. CDR3 size: 15 residues. CDR3 nucleotide sequence: TGCGCCAGCAGCTTGGAGGGCAGGGCCCACAATGAGCAGTTCTTC. It is translated as CASSLEGRAHNEQFF.

V gene TRBV5-6 combines with J gene TRBJ2-3; 9 nucleotides match TRBD2. The CDR3 is made up of 15 amino acids. The germline gives CDR1 SGHDT, CDR2 YYEEEE. V trimming: 6 bases; J trimming: 5 bases; junction bases outside the gene matches: 10. CDR3 protein: CASTTRGSGRDTQYF. The CDR3 coding sequence is TGTGCCAGCACCACCCGGGGTAGCGGGAGAGATACGCAGTATTTT.

This clone was seen once. The gene calls are TRBV9 and TRBJ2-5; 10 bases line up with TRBD1. The ends lost 0 bases at V and 4 bases at J; junction bases unmatched: 6. The CDR3 is made up of 16 amino acids. CDR1 is SGDLS and CDR2 is YYNGEE in the germline V gene. The CDR3, as DNA: TGTGCCAGCAGCGTAGGGACAGGGGGGGGTGTAGAGACCCAGTACTTC. Its translation is CASSVGTGGGVETQYF.